Below are 29 T cell receptor beta chains sequenced from a single sample in a study of T cells in Graves' hyperthyroidism and ophthalmopathy. TCR beta CDR3 region amplification was performed from RNA transcripts. HTBI primers were used for first-round RT-PCR of the TCR CDR3. In TCRdb, the multiplex PCR reads were re-called with MiXCR into one record per CDR3 protein. The sample shows about 58,000 distinct CDR3 sequences, about 49% of them seen only once. Material for sequencing was blood. Receptors were obtained from a woman in her twenties or thirties with Graves' ophthalmopathy.

This clonotype was observed once. V gene TRBV19 combines with J gene TRBJ1-1, with D perhaps TRBD1 (5 bases). V lost 5 bases to trimming and J lost 0 bases, with 10 bases between them. The CDR3 spans 14 residues. CDR1 and CDR2 (germline): LNHDA, SQIVND (reference sequence). The CDR3 loop is CASSWGRMNTEAFF. In nucleotides, the CDR3 is TGTGCCAGTAGTTGGGGCCGGATGAACACTGAAGCTTTCTTT.

This clonotype was recorded many times. The CDR3 loop reads CASSFASGSPYGTDTQYF. Here the CDR3 DNA reads TGTGCCAGCAGCTTTGCTAGCGGGAGTCCCTATGGCACAGATACGCAGTATTTT. This rearrangement joins TRBV5-4 to TRBJ2-3, with 10 bases aligning to TRBD2. V dropped 2 bases and J dropped 1; count of bases not matched to a gene: 10. CDR3 size: 18 residues. Germline V gene lookup returns CDR1 SGHNT and CDR2 YYREEE (reference sequence).

The chain uses TRBV6-5 and TRBJ2-7; D gene unclear. Germline V gene lookup returns CDR1 MNHEY and CDR2 SVGAGI. Trimming shortened V by 11 bases and J by 3 bases, and 20 bases separated the two germline ends. The CDR3 totals 14 residues. CDR3 nucleotides: TGTGCCGGTAGTTACTTATCCCGCATCTACGAGCAGTACTTC. Translation gives CAGSYLSRIYEQYF.

About this clonotype: The missing conserved phenylalanine or tryptophan at the end of this CDR3 makes a read error likely. The chain recombines TRBV19 with TRBJ2-3; TRBD1 is a possible D gene (5 bases). The CDR3 totals 14 residues. Germline lookup yields CDR1 LNHDA and CDR2 SQIVND (reference sequence). The V end was cut by 10 bases, the J end by 0 bases, with 14 bases between. The CDR3 spells CATKSDSSTDTQYL. CDR3 bases: TGTGCCACGAAGAGTGACAGCAGCACAGATACGCAGTATTTA.

This clonotype was observed many times. The chain joins TRBV28 to TRBJ2-7; 9 positions match TRBD2. J lost 1 base, V lost 6 bases, and 10 bases had no gene match. The CDR3 extends over 16 amino acids. Germline V gene lookup returns CDR1 MDHEN and CDR2 SYDVKM. The CDR3 here is CASSFPTSGGSYEQYF. CDR3 DNA sequence: TGTGCCAGCAGCTTCCCGACTAGCGGAGGGTCCTACGAGCAGTACTTC.

V gene TRBV10-3 combines with J gene TRBJ1-1; TRBD1 agrees at 8 bases. Germline CDR1 and CDR2: ENHRY and SYGVKD. CDR3 size: 17 residues. V shed 2 bases, J shed 0 bases, and the junction held 8 bases outside the gene matches. The CDR3 nucleotides are TGTGCCATCAGTGAGAGATCAGGGGGCGCGATGAACACTGAAGCTTTCTTT. Protein sequence: CAISERSGGAMNTEAFF.

The chain employs TRBV2 and TRBJ2-2, with 12 bases matching TRBD2. The CDR3 is made up of 17 amino acids. Germline CDR1 reads SNHLY; CDR2 reads FYNNEI. J lost 5 bases, V lost 1 base, and 5 bases had no gene match. The CDR3 DNA reads TGTGCCAGCAGTGAAGTGCCTAGCGGGAGGGGGACCGGGGAGCTGTTTTTT. Its translation: CASSEVPSGRGTGELFF.

This clonotype was seen at least ten times. J is TRBJ1-2 and V is TRBV6-5; D ambiguous. Germline lookup yields CDR1 MNHEY and CDR2 SVGAGI. The CDR3 covers 17 residues. Trimming took 5 bases from V and 5 from J, leaving 24 bases between them. The CDR3 protein is CASSPFPNRELRYGYTF. DNA of the CDR3: TGTGCCAGCAGTCCCTTCCCCAACAGAGAACTTAGATATGGCTACACCTTC.

As for this clonotype: One end of the junction fails to match germline, which may point to a read error. This chain uses TRBV5-6 with TRBJ2-3, with D perhaps TRBD2 (6 bases). In germline, CDR1 is SGHDT, CDR2 YYEEEE. The CDR3 extends over 16 amino acids. CDR3 protein: CASSPEPSTSTDTQYF. As DNA, the CDR3 is TGTGCCAGCAGCCCGGAACCGAGTACTAGCACCGATACGCAGTATTTT.

For this clonotype: A read error may produce the germline difference seen at one junction end. CDR3 nucleotide sequence: TGTGCCAGTAGTATGAGGGGGGGAGGGAGCCCCAATGAGCAGCTCTTC. This translates into CASSMRGGGSPNEQLF. The V call is TRBV19, the J call TRBJ2-1; the D gene is possibly TRBD2 (7 bases). The germline V gene has CDR1 LNHDA and CDR2 SQIVND (reference sequence). The CDR3 totals 16 residues.

The rearrangement uses TRBV19 and TRBJ1-2, with TRBD1 matching 9 bases. V dropped 8 bases and J dropped 6; count of bases not matched to a gene: 19. CDR1 is LNHDA, CDR2 SQIVND, per germline (reference sequence). The CDR3 has 17 residues. CDR3 in DNA: TGTGCCAGTTCCCTCGCGGACAGGGGATTCGAGCAGAATGGCTACACCTTC. Translated, it gives CASSLADRGFEQNGYTF.

This clonotype was observed a few times. The chain couples TRBV25-1 to TRBJ2-3; TRBD1 or TRBD2 may be the D gene (9 bases each). V was clipped by 6 bases and J by 3 bases, with 22 bases between them. Looked up from germline, CDR1 is MGHDK and CDR2 is SYGVNS. The CDR3 has 17 residues. CDR3 protein: CASRQGARLAGTDTQYF. CDR3 coding DNA: TGTGCCAGCAGACAGGGGGCGCGCCTAGCGGGGACAGATACGCAGTATTTT.

This clonotype has ten or more counts. The V and J genes are TRBV7-6 and TRBJ2-7; 10 bases map to TRBD1. This CDR3 contains 15 residues. V gave up 4 bases and J gave up 2 bases; unmatched junction bases: 5. Germline CDR1 and CDR2: SGHVS and FNYEAQ. The chain's CDR3 is CASSYGQGVAYEQYF. The CDR3 DNA reads as TGTGCCAGCAGCTACGGACAGGGGGTCGCCTACGAGCAGTACTTC.

The rearrangement uses TRBV7-2 and TRBJ1-3; 8 bases map to TRBD1. Looked up from germline, CDR1 is SGHTA and CDR2 is FQGNSA. The V segment lost 1 base and the J segment 4 bases; nucleotides outside the gene matches: 0. CDR3 length: 14 residues. CDR3 amino acids: CASSLGTGGNTIYF. CDR3 nucleotide sequence: TGTGCCAGCAGCTTAGGGACAGGGGGAAACACCATATATTTT.

This clonotype was detected ten times or more. The chain joins TRBV5-1 to TRBJ1-6; 7 bases fit TRBD1. The CDR3 contains 13 residues. Trimming removed 4 bases from V and 12 bases from J; junction bases left unmatched: 7. In germline, CDR1 is SGHRS, CDR2 YFSETQ. CDR3 loop: CASSGGTAEPLHF. The CDR3 bases are TGCGCCAGCAGCGGAGGGACAGCTGAACCCCTCCACTTT. Combining the CDR3 with reference TRBV5-1 and TRBJ1-6 gives the whole variable domain KAGVTQTPRYLIKTRGQQVTLSCSPISGHRSVSWYQQTPGQGLQFLFEYFSETQRNKGNFPGRFSGRQFSNSRSEMNVSTLELGDSALYLCASSGGTAEPLHFGNGTRLTVT.

This clonotype occurred many times. V usage is TRBV5-1 and J usage is TRBJ2-1, with 10 bases matching TRBD2. This CDR3 is built from 17 residues. Germline-derived CDR1 and CDR2 are SGHRS and YFSETQ. Trimming cost V 4 bases and J 0 bases; bases outside gene matches: 7. In nucleotides, the CDR3 is TGCGCCAGCAGCCCAGCGGGAGGGCCTAACTCCTACAATGAGCAGTTCTTC. Protein: CASSPAGGPNSYNEQFF.

The V and J genes are TRBV19 and TRBJ1-6; TRBD1 might be the D (6 bases). CDR3 length equals 13 residues. Germline-derived CDR1 and CDR2 are LNHDA and SQIVND (reference sequence). V was pared by 5 bases and J by 6 bases, with 8 bases between. CDR3 nucleotide sequence: TGTGCCAGTAGTGGGGGGGCTAATTCACCCCTCCACTTT. Translated, it gives CASSGGANSPLHF.

This clonotype was observed many times. The chain links TRBV3-1 to TRBJ2-7; D is possibly TRBD2 (6 bases). The CDR3 has 11 amino acids. Trimming took 5 bases from V and 6 from J, leaving 8 bases between them. Per germline, CDR1 LGHDT and CDR2 YNNKEL (reference sequence). Here the CDR3 reads CASSSSAEQYF. CDR3 in DNA: TGTGCCAGCAGCTCTAGCGCCGAGCAGTACTTC.

In this sample, this clonotype turned up many times. The chain carries TRBV20-1 and TRBJ1-4, with no clear D. The CDR3 is 16 residues long. The ends were cut back, 3 bases at V and 4 bases at J, with 18 bases in the middle. The germline CDR1 and CDR2 sequences are DFQATT and SNEGSKA (reference sequence). For the CDR3, the DNA is TGCAGTGCTAGCCCGGGAGGGTTTCGAAGTAATGAAAAACTGTTTTTT. Amino acids: CSASPGGFRSNEKLFF.

The sample holds many counts of this clonotype. V and J are TRBV30 and TRBJ2-5; D remains ambiguous. Germline V gives CDR1 GTSNPN, CDR2 SVGIG (reference sequence). V lost 5 bases and J 13 bases, leaving 17 bases between the germline ends. The CDR3 is made up of 11 amino acids. The CDR3 nucleotides are TGTGCCTGGGAATGGGGTGGCACACTGTACTTC. Residues: CAWEWGGTLYF.

Ten or more counts support this clonotype. This chain joins TRBV28 and TRBJ1-2, with D possibly being TRBD1 (5 bases). CDR3 length: 14 residues. V lost 8 bases, J lost 3 bases, and 16 bases lay in between. CDR1 and CDR2 from the germline V gene are MDHEN and SYDVKM. CDR3 DNA sequence: TGTGCCAGCTCCCTGGGGACTTCTCACTATGGCTACACCTTC. It yields the protein CASSLGTSHYGYTF.

This clonotype was recorded at least ten times. The chain joins TRBV4-1 to TRBJ2-7; 7 nucleotides agree with TRBD2. The trim removed 4 bases at V and 5 bases at J, leaving 11 bases unmatched. This CDR3 is 15 amino acids long. Per germline, CDR1 MGHRA and CDR2 YSYEKL. CDR3 protein: CASSLGLGEFDEQYF. The DNA for the CDR3 is TGCGCCAGCAGCCTAGGACTAGGGGAGTTCGACGAGCAGTACTTC.

This clonotype was counted at least ten times. This chain links TRBV28 with TRBJ1-4; D may be TRBD1 (5 bases). The V end lost 4 bases, the J end lost 8 bases, and 14 bases lay between the germline ends. CDR1 and CDR2 (germline): MDHEN, SYDVKM. The CDR3 runs 14 residues. CDR3: CASSSGGIQEKLFF. CDR3 sequence (DNA): TGTGCCAGCAGTTCCGGGGGGATTCAAGAAAAACTGTTTTTT.

At least ten counts were recorded for this clonotype. This rearrangement joins TRBV12-3 or TRBV12-4 to TRBJ2-3; 11 nucleotides agree with TRBD2. V trimming: 3 bases; J trimming: 3 bases; junction bases outside the gene matches: 5. The CDR3 totals 16 residues. Here the CDR3 reads CASSLTSGIFTDTQYF. CDR3 nucleotides: TGTGCCAGCAGTTTGACTAGCGGGATCTTTACAGATACGCAGTATTTT.

The V call is TRBV7-9, the J call TRBJ1-2, with D possibly matching TRBD1 (5 bases). Germline V gene sequence: CDR1 SEHNR, CDR2 FQNEAQ (reference sequence). The CDR3 has 15 residues. Trimming stripped 5 bases from V and 5 bases from J, with 18 bases between. CDR3 residues: CASSPQVGVKYGYTF. CDR3 sequence (DNA): TGTGCCAGCAGCCCTCAAGTGGGGGTGAAGTATGGCTACACCTTC. Complete variable domain (other parts from reference TRBV7-9 and TRBJ1-2): DTGVSQNPRHKITKRGQNVTFRCDPISEHNRLYWYRQTLGQGPEFLTYFQNEAQLEKSRLLSDRFSAERPKGSFSTLEIQRTEQGDSAMYLCASSPQVGVKYGYTFGSGTRLTVV.

The chain is built from TRBV7-2 and TRBJ1-2; a weak D match, TRBD1 (6 bases). Germline V gene lookup returns CDR1 SGHTA and CDR2 FQGNSA. CDR3 size: 13 residues. Trimming removed 3 bases at V and 8 bases at J, with 13 bases between. The CDR3 bases are TGTGCCAGCAGCTTCGCGGGGGGCAAAGGCTACACCTTC. Its protein is CASSFAGGKGYTF.

This clonotype was recorded many times. The chain combines TRBV6-1 with TRBJ1-5; maybe TRBD1 (6 bases). This CDR3 has 16 amino acids. The germline V gene has CDR1 MNHNS and CDR2 SASEGT. Trimming stripped 7 bases from V and 3 bases from J, with 19 bases between. The DNA of the CDR3 is TGTGCCAGCAAGGAGCTATCTACAGGGAACAATCAGCCCCAGCATTTT. Encoded protein: CASKELSTGNNQPQHF.

This clonotype was detected many times. The gene calls are TRBV2 and TRBJ1-6; D uncertain. Germline values: CDR1 SNHLY, CDR2 FYNNEI. Trimming shortened V by 7 bases and J by 8 bases, and 15 bases separated the two germline ends. The CDR3 runs 14 residues. The CDR3 loop is CASTGPDRDSPLHF. Written as DNA, the CDR3 is TGTGCCAGCACGGGTCCCGATAGGGATTCACCCCTCCACTTT.

The chain links TRBV19 to TRBJ2-3; 7 bases line up with TRBD2. The CDR3 contains 16 residues. CDR1 and CDR2 from the germline V gene are LNHDA and SQIVND (reference sequence). V trimming: 3 bases; J trimming: 3 bases; junction bases outside the gene matches: 9. CDR3 region: CASSMSRGAGTDTQYF. DNA of the CDR3: TGTGCCAGTAGTATGTCACGGGGAGCGGGAACAGATACGCAGTATTTT.